Presented here are 26 T cell receptor beta chains from one specimen sequenced in a study of low-dose radiotherapy and immunotherapy resistance in tumors. Described time point: before trial treatment. First-strand cDNA used TRAV- and TRBV-specific primers, covering alpha and beta chains. Amplification of TCRs used a constant-region primer and V-primer adapter for about 20 PCR cycles. Via MiXCR, TCRdb re-called the reads, giving one row per CDR3 protein. The repertoire holds tens of thousands of distinct CDR3 sequences, with approximately 17% as singletons. Sequenced material: PBMCs, taken before treatment. The receptor set was obtained from a male donor with prostate cancer.

This clonotype was observed many times. The chain has TRBV18 and TRBJ1-1; D might be TRBD1 (5 bases). V lost 1 base and J lost 2, with 11 bases in between. This CDR3 is 15 amino acids long. Germline CDR1 KGHSH, CDR2 LQKENI. The CDR3 here is CASSPQGIFNTEAFF. The CDR3 region has the DNA TGTGCCAGCTCACCACAGGGGATCTTTAACACTGAAGCTTTCTTT.

This chain joins TRBV28 and TRBJ2-7, with D maybe TRBD1 (5 bases). This CDR3 has 13 residues. The germline V gene has CDR1 MDHEN and CDR2 SYDVKM. Trimming left V 3 bases short and J 2 bases short, with 8 bases between. CDR3: CASSFTDTYEQYF. CDR3 coding DNA: TGTGCCAGCAGTTTTACGGACACCTACGAGCAGTACTTC.

This clonotype has at least ten counts. This rearrangement joins TRBV7-9 to TRBJ1-4; tentative D call: TRBD1 (5 bases). CDR1 is SEHNR, CDR2 FQNEAQ, per germline (reference sequence). V lost 5 bases and J 8 bases, leaving 12 bases between the germline ends. The CDR3 has 13 residues. The CDR3 DNA is TGTGCCAGCAGCGGCAGGGATCGGGAAAAACTGTTTTTT. Translated, it gives CASSGRDREKLFF. Drawing the rest from reference TRBV7-9 and TRBJ1-4, the complete variable domain is DTGVSQNPRHKITKRGQNVTFRCDPISEHNRLYWYRQTLGQGPEFLTYFQNEAQLEKSRLLSDRFSAERPKGSFSTLEIQRTEQGDSAMYLCASSGRDREKLFFGSGTQLSVL.

This clonotype appeared many times. The chain couples TRBV6-6 to TRBJ1-4; D gene ambiguous. Germline V gene lookup returns CDR1 MNHNY and CDR2 SVGAGI (reference sequence). This CDR3 is 18 amino acids long. The germline V and J ends were trimmed by 6 bases and 3 bases, with 23 bases remaining between them. The CDR3 protein is CASRLSRSPPLPNEKLFF. The CDR3 nucleotides are TGTGCCAGCAGGCTATCCAGGAGTCCTCCCCTACCTAATGAAAAACTGTTTTTT.

This clonotype was seen many times. This rearrangement joins TRBV2 to TRBJ2-3; 10 nucleotides align to TRBD2. In germline, CDR1 is SNHLY, CDR2 FYNNEI. The length of the CDR3 is 15 residues. V lost 6 bases to trimming and J lost 3 bases; unmatched junction nucleotides: 6. Written as DNA, the CDR3 is TGTGCCAGCAGCGAAACTAGCGGGGCGACAGATACGCAGTATTTT. Protein: CASSETSGATDTQYF.

This clonotype was counted at least ten times. CDR3 sequence (DNA): TGCAGTGCTAGAGTGGGGGGAAGGACCTACGAGCAGTACTTC. Its protein product is CSARVGGRTYEQYF. The V call is TRBV20-1, the J call TRBJ2-7, with D tentatively TRBD2 (6 bases). The germline V gene encodes CDR1 DFQATT and CDR2 SNEGSKA (reference sequence). Trimming shortened V by 1 base and J by 2 bases, and 12 bases separated the two germline ends. This CDR3 has 14 residues.

Ten or more counts support this clonotype. The V gene is TRBV7-3, the J gene TRBJ1-1; D is ambiguous. The CDR3 length is 14 residues. Germline V gives CDR1 SGHTA, CDR2 FQGTGA. Trimming cost V 0 bases and J 1 base, with 6 bases left between them. DNA for the CDR3: TGTGCCAGCAGCTTAACAGCCGGGAACACTGAAGCTTTCTTT. Its translation: CASSLTAGNTEAFF.

This clonotype was seen repeatedly, ten times or more. The chain uses TRBV19 and TRBJ1-5, with 8 bases that match TRBD1. The CDR3 spans 14 residues. With V trimmed by 4 bases and J by 2 bases, 1 base remained unmatched. Germline assignment: CDR1 LNHDA and CDR2 SQIVND (reference sequence). This CDR3 is CASSKGQGNQPQHF. The CDR3 DNA sequence: TGTGCCAGTAGTAAGGGACAGGGCAATCAGCCCCAGCATTTT. The full variable domain, completed using reference TRBV19 and TRBJ1-5, is DGGITQSPKYLFRKEGQNVTLSCEQNLNHDAMYWYRQDPGQGLRLIYYSQIVNDFQKGDIAEGYSVSREKKESFPLTVTSAQKNPTAFYLCASSKGQGNQPQHFGDGTRLSIL.

The chain combines TRBV20-1 with TRBJ2-7, with D perhaps being TRBD1 or TRBD2 (6 bases each). V was cut by 6 bases and J by 0 bases, with 21 bases left in between. CDR3 length: 16 residues. Germline V gene sequence: CDR1 DFQATT, CDR2 SNEGSKA (reference sequence). The CDR3 spells CSAGGSLTLSSYEQYF. DNA for the CDR3: TGCAGTGCCGGGGGCTCGTTGACTCTTAGCTCCTACGAGCAGTACTTC.

The table lists this clonotype with a few counts. The chain joins TRBV5-5 to TRBJ1-2, with TRBD1 identical over 12 bases. The J segment lost 4 bases and the V segment lost 4 bases, leaving 5 bases of the junction unmatched. This CDR3 region has 15 residues. Germline lookup yields CDR1 SGHKS and CDR2 YYEKEE (reference sequence). The CDR3 here is CASSAGQGAFYGYTF. CDR3 coding DNA: TGTGCCAGCAGCGCGGGACAGGGGGCCTTCTATGGCTACACCTTC.

At least ten counts were recorded for this clonotype. V and J are TRBV7-2 and TRBJ1-2; 9 bases are a match to TRBD1. The J segment lost 1 base and the V segment lost 5 bases, leaving 14 bases of the junction unmatched. CDR1 and CDR2 from the germline V gene are SGHTA and FQGNSA. The CDR3 has 18 residues. CDR3 DNA sequence: TGTGCCAGCAGCCAGGACAGGGGAAGAGGGATTTTTAACTATGGCTACACCTTC. Residues: CASSQDRGRGIFNYGYTF.

This clonotype was found many times. The V gene is TRBV6-2 or TRBV6-3, the J gene TRBJ2-1; 8 bases are shared with TRBD1. Germline lookup yields CDR1 MNHEY and CDR2 SVGEGT. The CDR3 consists of 15 residues. V gave up 4 bases and J gave up 5 bases; unmatched junction bases: 7. The CDR3 DNA reads as TGTGCCAGCAGTTCCCGACAGGGGTTAGACAATGAGCAGTTCTTC. This translates into CASSSRQGLDNEQFF.

This clonotype showed up many times. The gene calls are TRBV27 and TRBJ2-1; 7 nucleotides line up with TRBD1. In germline, CDR1 is MNHEY, CDR2 SMNVEV (reference sequence). The V segment lost 4 bases and the J segment 6 bases; nucleotides outside the gene matches: 6. The CDR3 spans 14 residues. This chain's CDR3 is CASSSPTGANEQFF. CDR3 nucleotide sequence: TGTGCCAGCAGTTCCCCTACAGGGGCCAATGAGCAGTTCTTC.

This clonotype was detected ten times or more. This chain joins TRBV7-2 and TRBJ2-5, with 9 bases lining up with TRBD2. With 5 bases clipped from V and 5 bases from J, the junction kept 9 bases outside the gene matches. This CDR3 is built from 15 residues. Per germline, CDR1 SGHTA and CDR2 FQGNSA. The CDR3 loop reads CASSLSAGGRETQYF. The CDR3 region has the DNA TGTGCCAGCAGCCTCTCAGCGGGGGGCCGGGAGACCCAGTACTTC.

This clonotype came up many times. The rearrangement joins TRBV5-5 to TRBJ2-7, with D hard to call. Germline CDR1 SGHKS, CDR2 YYEKEE (reference sequence). The V and J ends lost 2 bases and 3 bases respectively, with 15 bases between them. CDR3 size: 15 residues. CDR3 residues: CASSLDLAALYEQYF. CDR3 in DNA: TGTGCCAGCAGCTTAGACCTTGCCGCCCTCTACGAGCAGTACTTC.

This clonotype occurred many times. CDR3 in DNA: TGCAGTGCTAGAGAGGACAGGGAGACCCAGTACTTC. Its translation: CSAREDRETQYF. The chain recombines TRBV20-1 with TRBJ2-5, with 7 bases lining up with TRBD1. Germline CDR1 DFQATT, CDR2 SNEGSKA (reference sequence). The junction had 0 bases not matched to a gene; V was cut back by 0 bases and J by 5 bases. CDR3 length equals 12 residues.

The sample holds many counts of this clonotype. The chain has TRBV2 and TRBJ2-7; perhaps D is TRBD1 or TRBD2 (5 bases each). Looked up from germline, CDR1 is SNHLY and CDR2 is FYNNEI. V lost 0 bases, J lost 2 bases, and 17 bases lay in between. The CDR3 loop spans 17 amino acids. The CDR3 DNA reads as TGTGCCAGCAGTGAAGCGCTTCTGATCCAGGGAGCCTACGAGCAGTACTTC. Residues: CASSEALLIQGAYEQYF.

This clonotype showed up many times. The gene calls are TRBV7-9 and TRBJ2-1, with 12 positions matching TRBD2. In germline, CDR1 is SEHNR, CDR2 FQNEAQ (reference sequence). Germline trimming cut 5 bases from V and 0 bases from J; bases unmatched to any gene: 5. CDR3 size: 17 residues. The CDR3 loop is CASSVLAGGSSYNEQFF. The CDR3 DNA sequence: TGTGCCAGCAGCGTACTAGCGGGGGGAAGCTCCTACAATGAGCAGTTCTTC. Supplemented by reference TRBV7-9 and TRBJ2-1, the full variable domain reads DTGVSQNPRHKITKRGQNVTFRCDPISEHNRLYWYRQTLGQGPEFLTYFQNEAQLEKSRLLSDRFSAERPKGSFSTLEIQRTEQGDSAMYLCASSVLAGGSSYNEQFFGPGTRLTVL.

This clonotype was detected ten times or more. The J gene is TRBJ1-2, the V gene TRBV12-3 or TRBV12-4; 9 positions agree with TRBD1. The V segment lost 3 bases and the J segment 8 bases; nucleotides outside the gene matches: 7. The CDR3 runs 14 residues. CDR3 nucleotide sequence: TGTGCCAGCAGTTTCAGACAGGGGGTAGGAGGCTACACCTTC. Encoded protein: CASSFRQGVGGYTF.

This clonotype was detected many times. The chain recombines TRBV20-1 with TRBJ1-1; D is unresolved. This CDR3 contains 13 residues. The V and J ends lost 3 bases and 6 bases respectively, with 14 bases between them. Germline CDR1 and CDR2: DFQATT and SNEGSKA (reference sequence). The CDR3 nucleotides read TGCAGTGCTAGGGGTGGGGTGGACGCTGAAGCTTTCTTT. This encodes CSARGGVDAEAFF.

In its sample, this clonotype was seen many times. The chain couples TRBV5-1 to TRBJ1-5; no reliable D call. The germline V gene encodes CDR1 SGHRS and CDR2 YFSETQ. The V gene lost 4 bases and the J gene lost 3 bases, with 14 bases spanning the gap. The CDR3 extends over 15 amino acids. This CDR3 is CASSVLGNSNQPQHF. The CDR3 nucleotides read TGCGCCAGCAGCGTCTTGGGAAATTCCAATCAGCCCCAGCATTTT.

This clonotype was seen many times. J is TRBJ2-7 and V is TRBV5-1; either TRBD1 or TRBD2 may fit D (7 bases each). This CDR3 comprises 16 residues. V lost 6 bases to trimming and J lost 5 bases, with 24 bases between them. Germline-derived CDR1 and CDR2 are SGHRS and YFSETQ. DNA of the CDR3: TGCGCCAGCAACCCAGGGGGTGGGAGGGCCTTAGACGAGCAGTACTTC. This encodes CASNPGGGRALDEQYF.

This clonotype was recorded many times. This sequence joins TRBV3-1 and TRBJ2-7, with D perhaps matching TRBD2 (6 bases). Germline CDR1 and CDR2: LGHDT and YNNKEL (reference sequence). This CDR3 has 17 residues. With 0 bases removed from V and 3 bases from J, the gap between germline ends came to 18 bases. The CDR3 bases are TGTGCCAGCAGCCAAGATTTGACCGAGGTAGCGGTCTACGAGCAGTACTTC. It is translated as CASSQDLTEVAVYEQYF.

The table lists this clonotype with many counts. The chain joins TRBV6-2 or TRBV6-3 to TRBJ2-3; 8 bases fit TRBD2. The germline V gene has CDR1 MNHEY and CDR2 SVGEGT. The J segment lost 1 base and the V segment lost 11 bases, leaving 11 bases of the junction unmatched. This CDR3 contains 15 residues. The CDR3 region is CAGRSSGVGTDTQYF. DNA of the CDR3: TGTGCCGGAAGAAGTAGCGGGGTCGGCACAGATACGCAGTATTTT.

This clonotype has at least ten counts. J is TRBJ1-1 and V is TRBV20-1; D is perhaps TRBD1 (6 bases). CDR1 and CDR2 from the germline V gene are DFQATT and SNEGSKA (reference sequence). The germline V and J ends were trimmed by 3 bases and 7 bases, with 15 bases remaining between them. The CDR3 runs to 13 residues. For the CDR3, the DNA is TGCAGTGCTAGCTCGCAGGGGTGGGGTGAAGCTTTCTTT. Translating it yields CSASSQGWGEAFF.

The table lists this clonotype with many counts. The chain combines TRBV4-3 with TRBJ1-1, with no clear D. Germline CDR1 and CDR2: LGHNA and YSLEER. The CDR3 runs to 15 residues. V lost 1 base, J lost 4 bases, and 13 bases lay in between. The CDR3 nucleotides are TGCGCCAGCAGCCAAGCTTTTTCGGGTAGCACTGAAGCTTTCTTT. Encoded protein: CASSQAFSGSTEAFF.